This T cell receptor beta chain was identified during a study of T cells after yellow fever vaccination. Study-wide context: Some fractions had low cell numbers, and these were prepared with SMART-Seq v4 Ultra Low Input.

This clonotype turned up a few times. Its antigen is still unknown. Overall study findings and caveats: The booster response re-showed most primary clones: about 96% CD4, approximately 90% CD8. Abundant bulk-derived clonotypes could contaminate FACS-sorted repertoires.

5'RACE template switching generated TCR cDNA, adding a universal primer site and UMIs. Using its own MiXCR run on the 5' RACE reads, TCRdb lists one record per CDR3 protein. The table includes about 630,000 distinct CDR3 sequences, 10% to 15% detected once. The sequence was obtained from a man aged 25 to 40 who received the YFV17D yellow fever vaccine. Specimen: PBMCs, collected on the day of the yellow fever booster vaccination.

The DNA of the CDR3 is TGTGCCAGCAGCCGACTAGCGGGAGGGCGTGGCACAGATACGCAGTATTTT. The encoded protein is CASSRLAGGRGTDTQYF. The V and J genes are TRBV7-2 and TRBJ2-3, with TRBD2 matching 14 bases. The V gene's germline CDR1 is SGHTA and CDR2 FQGNSA. CDR3 length equals 17 residues. V lost 5 bases to trimming and J lost 1 base; unmatched junction nucleotides: 5. Supplemented by reference TRBV7-2 and TRBJ2-3, the full variable domain reads GAGVSQSPSNKVTEKGKDVELRCDPISGHTALYWYRQSLGQGLEFLIYFQGNSAPDKSGLPSDRFSAERTGGSVSTLTIQRTQQEDSAVYLCASSRLAGGRGTDTQYFGPGTRLTVL.